A single sample is the source of the 12 T cell receptor beta chains below, sequenced in a study of blood T cell repertoires in COVID-19. Method: immunoSEQ multiplex PCR; TCRdb's copy keeps in-frame clones and lacks some. The repertoire holds over 150,000 clones, with approximately 89% as singletons. The sample comprised PBMCs or T cells enriched from blood (not recorded which). Every receptor here comes from a man aged 35-49 years who had recovered from COVID-19.

The chain has TRBV11-2 and TRBJ2-7; D perhaps matches TRBD1 (6 bases). Germline values: CDR1 SGHAT, CDR2 FQNNGV. Trimming left V 0 bases short and J 6 bases short, with 15 bases between. The CDR3 has 15 amino acids. CDR3: CASSLEGAQSSEQYF. The CDR3 region has the DNA TGTGCCAGCAGCTTAGAGGGGGCGCAGTCCAGCGAGCAGTACTTC.

V gene TRBV19 combines with J gene TRBJ2-1; 10 bases align to TRBD2. Germline lookup yields CDR1 LNHDA and CDR2 SQIVND (reference sequence). The CDR3 has 15 residues. J was trimmed by 7 bases and V by 4 bases; bases with no gene match: 7. Written as DNA, the CDR3 is TGTGCCAGTAGTACTAATCTAGCGGGAGATAATGAGCAGTTCTTC. It yields the protein CASSTNLAGDNEQFF.

This clone was counted only a few times. This rearrangement joins TRBV5-1 to TRBJ1-3; a weak D match, TRBD1 (6 bases). From germline, CDR1 is SGHRS and CDR2 YFSETQ. The CDR3 length is 14 residues. The germline V and J ends were trimmed by 0 bases and 8 bases, with 12 bases remaining between them. The CDR3, as DNA: TGCGCCAGCAGCTTGGGTACGAGGGGGTACACCATATATTTT. Translating gives CASSLGTRGYTIYF.

This clone was counted only a few times. The rearrangement joins TRBV7-9 to TRBJ1-2; D might be TRBD1 (5 bases). Trimming took off 3 bases at V and 8 bases at J, with 10 bases between the two ends. CDR3 length equals 12 residues. Germline CDR1 and CDR2: SEHNR and FQNEAQ (reference sequence). The CDR3 DNA reads TGTGCCAGCAGCTTCAGGGTATCGGGCTACACCTTC. It translates to CASSFRVSGYTF. Using reference TRBV7-9 and TRBJ1-2 for the parts outside the CDR3, the full variable domain is DTGVSQNPRHKITKRGQNVTFRCDPISEHNRLYWYRQTLGQGPEFLTYFQNEAQLEKSRLLSDRFSAERPKGSFSTLEIQRTEQGDSAMYLCASSFRVSGYTFGSGTRLTVV.

This clone was counted between two and nine times. This chain joins TRBV12-3 or TRBV12-4 and TRBJ1-6; D gene uncertain. Between the trimmed V and J ends, which lost 6 bases and 18 bases, there was a span of 15 bases. The CDR3 is 11 amino acids. The CDR3 DNA reads as TGTGCCAGCAGCGACATCTTTACCACCCACTTT. This encodes CASSDIFTTHF.

The chain couples TRBV29-1 to TRBJ1-4; 12 bases map to TRBD1. V shed 7 bases and J 7 bases; nucleotides not matched to a gene: 7. The CDR3 is 14 amino acids. Germline CDR1 and CDR2: SQVTM and ANQGSEA. The CDR3 DNA is TGCAGCGGGGGACAGGGGGCGCCTGGTGAAAAACTGTTTTTT. Translating it yields CSGGQGAPGEKLFF. The full variable domain, in which reference TRBV29-1 and TRBJ1-4 provide the parts outside the CDR3, is SAVISQKPSRDICQRGTSLTIQCQVDSQVTMMFWYRQQPGQSLTLIATANQGSEATYESGFVIDKFPISRPNLTFSTLTVSNMSPEDSSIYLCSGGQGAPGEKLFFGSGTQLSVL.

The chain is built from TRBV2 and TRBJ1-2; D is possibly TRBD1 (5 bases). This CDR3 comprises 13 residues. Germline CDR1 SNHLY, CDR2 FYNNEI. Trimming took 6 bases from V and 3 from J, leaving 11 bases between them. In DNA form, the CDR3 reads TGTGCCAGCAGACCCACGGGGGACTATGGCTACACCTTC. As protein: CASRPTGDYGYTF.

The CDR3 sequence is CASSGQGDPGQPQHF. CDR3 DNA sequence: TGTGCCAGCAGCGGACAGGGGGATCCGGGTCAGCCCCAGCATTTT. This rearrangement joins TRBV11-2 to TRBJ1-5; TRBD1 agrees at 10 bases. This CDR3 spans 15 amino acids. Germline CDR1 and CDR2: SGHAT and FQNNGV. V shed 5 bases, J shed 6 bases, and the junction held 7 bases outside the gene matches.

V usage is TRBV5-5 and J usage is TRBJ1-3; 9 bases agree with TRBD1. This CDR3 is 16 amino acids long. The V gene end was trimmed by 3 bases and the J gene end by 5 bases; junction bases not matched to a gene: 9. Germline loops: CDR1 SGHKS, CDR2 YYEKEE (reference sequence). CDR3 amino acids: CASSSGTGTGRNTIYF. In nucleotides, the CDR3 is TGTGCCAGCAGCTCCGGAACCGGGACAGGGCGAAACACCATATATTTT. The variable domain in full, completed from reference TRBV5-5 and TRBJ1-3, reads DAGVTQSPTHLIKTRGQQVTLRCSPISGHKSVSWYQQVLGQGPQFIFQYYEKEERGRGNFPDRFSARQFPNYSSELNVNALLLGDSALYLCASSSGTGTGRNTIYFGEGSWLTVV.

The chain has TRBV6-5 and TRBJ1-2, with unresolved D. Trimming removed 6 bases from V and 4 bases from J, with 12 bases in between. Germline loops: CDR1 MNHEY, CDR2 SVGAGI. The CDR3 extends over 13 amino acids. The CDR3 loop is CASSGSVSYGYTF. In DNA form, the CDR3 reads TGTGCCAGCAGCGGTAGCGTAAGCTATGGCTACACCTTC.

CDR3 sequence reads: CASSKRRKNTEAFF. As DNA, the CDR3 is TGTGCCAGCAGTAAGCGACGGAAGAACACTGAAGCTTTCTTT. This sequence joins TRBV6-4 and TRBJ1-1, with D unclear. The CDR3 covers 14 residues. V was cut by 5 bases and J by 1 base, with 11 bases left in between. Germline assignment: CDR1 MRHNA and CDR2 SNTAGT.

The chain joins TRBV11-1 to TRBJ2-1; 7 bases map to TRBD2. This CDR3 spans 16 amino acids. Looked up from germline, CDR1 is SGHAT and CDR2 is FQDESV (reference sequence). V trimming: 5 bases; J trimming: 6 bases; junction bases outside the gene matches: 13. The CDR3 DNA is TGTGCCAGCAGCCCCAAGCGGGACTCCCGTACCAATGAGCAGTTCTTC. This encodes CASSPKRDSRTNEQFF.